This TCR beta chain is drawn from a study of shared clonotypes between healthy human individuals. Terminally differentiated effector memory CD45RA+ cells were excluded from the naive CD8 cells, which were CD45RO-negative and positively selected for CCR7. Assay: immunoSEQ multiplex PCR; the TCRdb copy retains only in-frame clones and omits some. The profile covers roughly 2 million clones, with about 95% appearing a single time and 1.1% taken by the ten largest. Whole-study results and caveats: Non-shared clonotypes were found to have lower generation probabilities than the clonotypes that were shared by all four of the sorted-subset donors.

The junction had 8 bases not matched to a gene; V was cut back by 3 bases and J by 0 bases. This CDR3 spans 15 amino acids. Per the germline V gene, CDR1 is GTSNPN and CDR2 is SVGIG (reference sequence). This clone was observed a few times. The antigen is unknown. The rearrangement links TRBV30 to TRBJ2-7; 7 bases map to TRBD1. The sequence was collected from a man aged 18 to 30 in good health. Material for sequencing was naive CD8+ T cells sorted from blood. The CDR3 DNA reads TGTGCCTGGAGGAGAGGAACAGGGGCCTCCTACGAGCAGTACTTC. Its protein product is CAWRRGTGASYEQYF. The full variable domain, completed using reference TRBV30 and TRBJ2-7, is SQTIHQWPATLVQPVGSPLSLECTVEGTSNPNLYWYRQAAGRGLQLLFYSVGIGQISSEVPQNLSASRPQDRQFILSSKKLLLSDSGFYLCAWRRGTGASYEQYFGPGTRLTVT.